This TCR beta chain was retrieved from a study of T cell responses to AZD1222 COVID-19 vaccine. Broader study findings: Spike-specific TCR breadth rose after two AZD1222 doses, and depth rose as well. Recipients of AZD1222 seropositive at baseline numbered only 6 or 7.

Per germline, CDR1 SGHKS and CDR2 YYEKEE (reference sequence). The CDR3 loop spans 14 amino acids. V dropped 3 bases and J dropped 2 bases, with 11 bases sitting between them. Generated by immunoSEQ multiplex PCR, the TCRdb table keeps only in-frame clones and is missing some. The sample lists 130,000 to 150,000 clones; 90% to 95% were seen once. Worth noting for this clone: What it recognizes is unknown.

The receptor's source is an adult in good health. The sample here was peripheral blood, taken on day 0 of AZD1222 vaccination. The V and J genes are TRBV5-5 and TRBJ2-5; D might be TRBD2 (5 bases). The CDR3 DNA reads TGTGCCAGCAGCTCTCCCAGCGGACAAGAGACCCAGTACTTC. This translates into CASSSPSGQETQYF.